This T cell receptor (beta chain) was captured by sequencing in a study of cytomegalovirus exposure and HLA in healthy donors. Study-wide context: Within the Caucasian-associated ancestry cluster were around 81% of the roughly 430 genotyped donors.

The PCR contained 60 Vbeta and 13 Jbeta primers. The repertoire was sequenced with immunoSEQ multiplex PCR; TCRdb's copy has only in-frame clones and lacks some. This table has under 150,000 clones, 60% to 80% appearing once. Study-level results: Specificity for CMV antigens was confirmed in vitro for a few of the CMV-associated chains.

The V end was cut by 6 bases, the J end by 10 bases, with 14 bases between. Per germline, CDR1 SQVTM and CDR2 ANQGSEA. The CDR3 spans 11 residues. A remark on this clone: Its cognate antigen is unknown.

Sample: PBMCs. This sequence originates from a male donor in good health and CMV-seronegative. The chain is built from TRBV29-1 and TRBJ2-3, with D perhaps TRBD1 (6 bases). The CDR3 DNA sequence: TGCAGCGTCTACCGGACAGTGGCGCAGTATTTT. Protein sequence: CSVYRTVAQYF.